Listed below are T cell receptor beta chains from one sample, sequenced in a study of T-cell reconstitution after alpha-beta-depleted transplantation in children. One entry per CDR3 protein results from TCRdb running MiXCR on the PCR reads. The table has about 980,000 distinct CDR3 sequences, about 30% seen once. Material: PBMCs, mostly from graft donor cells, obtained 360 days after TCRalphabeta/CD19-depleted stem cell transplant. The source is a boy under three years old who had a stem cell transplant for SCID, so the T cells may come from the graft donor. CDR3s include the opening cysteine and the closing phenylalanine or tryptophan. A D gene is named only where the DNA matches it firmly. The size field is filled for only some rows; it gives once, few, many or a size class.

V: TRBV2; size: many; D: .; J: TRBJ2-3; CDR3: CASKAEIRDTQYF; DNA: TGTGCCAGCAAAGCGGAAATCCGGGATACGCAGTATTTT
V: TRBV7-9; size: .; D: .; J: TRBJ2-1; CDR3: CASSPRQPSEQFF; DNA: TGTGCCAGCAGCCCCAGACAGCCCTCTGAGCAGTTCTTC
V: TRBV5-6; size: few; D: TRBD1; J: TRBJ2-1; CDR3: CASSLRAGGYWEQFF; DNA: TGTGCCAGCAGCTTGAGGGCAGGGGGTTATTGGGAGCAGTTCTTC
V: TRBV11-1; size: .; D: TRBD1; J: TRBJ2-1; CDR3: CASSLGTAPYNEQFF; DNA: TGTGCCAGCAGCCTCGGGACAGCGCCCTACAATGAGCAGTTCTTC
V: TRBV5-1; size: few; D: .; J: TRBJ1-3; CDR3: CASSFGGPGNTIYF; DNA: TGCGCCAGCAGCTTCGGGGGGCCTGGAAACACCATATATTTT
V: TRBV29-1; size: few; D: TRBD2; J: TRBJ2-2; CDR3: CSVSSGGANTGELFF; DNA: TGCAGCGTTTCAAGCGGGGGCGCGAACACCGGGGAGCTGTTTTTT
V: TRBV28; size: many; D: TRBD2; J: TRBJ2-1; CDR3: CASSLWRGASYNEQFF; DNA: TGTGCCAGCAGTTTGTGGCGGGGGGCCTCCTACAATGAGCAGTTCTTC
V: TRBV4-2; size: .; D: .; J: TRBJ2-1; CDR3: CASSQGRTGTSYNEQFF; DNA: TGTGCCAGCAGCCAAGGGCGAACCGGGACAAGCTACAATGAGCAGTTCTTC
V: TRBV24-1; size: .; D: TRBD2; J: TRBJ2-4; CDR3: CATSDSKPSGGRNIQYF; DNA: TGTGCCACCAGTGATTCTAAACCTAGCGGGGGGAGAAACATTCAGTACTTC
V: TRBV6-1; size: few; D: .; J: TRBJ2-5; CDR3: CASRQCLGQLQETQYF; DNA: TGTGCCAGCAGGCAATGCCTTGGACAACTTCAAGAGACCCAGTACTTC
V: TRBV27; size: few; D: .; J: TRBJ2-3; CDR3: CASSGTVESDTQYF; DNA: TGTGCCAGCAGTGGAACAGTAGAATCAGATACGCAGTATTTT
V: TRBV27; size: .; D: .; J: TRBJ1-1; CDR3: CASSFRVADSRNTEAFF; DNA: TGTGCCAGCAGTTTTAGGGTCGCCGACAGTAGGAACACTGAAGCTTTCTTT
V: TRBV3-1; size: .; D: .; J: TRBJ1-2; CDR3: CASSQARTGYTF; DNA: TGTGCCAGCAGCCAAGCGCGGACTGGCTACACCTTC
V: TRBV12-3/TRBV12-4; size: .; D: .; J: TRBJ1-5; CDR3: CASSRAVGNQPQHF; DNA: TGTGCCAGCAGCCGCGCGGTGGGCAATCAGCCCCAGCATTTT
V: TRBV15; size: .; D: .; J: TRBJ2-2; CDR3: CATSRDMGTANTGELFF; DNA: TGTGCCACCAGCAGAGATATGGGGACTGCGAACACCGGGGAGCTGTTTTTT
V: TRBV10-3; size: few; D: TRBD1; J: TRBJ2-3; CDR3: CATTPGQGYTDTQYF; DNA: TGTGCCACCACCCCGGGACAGGGATACACAGATACGCAGTATTTT
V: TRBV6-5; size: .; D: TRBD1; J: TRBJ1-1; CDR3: CASSYRDGQARTEAFF; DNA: TGTGCCAGCAGTTATCGGGACGGACAGGCCCGCACTGAAGCTTTCTTT
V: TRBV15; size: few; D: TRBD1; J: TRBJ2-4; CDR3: CATSRDNLGGQGFGKNIQYF; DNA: TGTGCCACCAGCAGAGATAATTTGGGGGGACAGGGTTTCGGCAAAAACATTCAGTACTTC
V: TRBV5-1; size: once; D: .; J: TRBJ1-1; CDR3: CASSIYPGGEAFF; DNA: TGCGCCAGCAGCATTTACCCGGGGGGTGAAGCTTTCTTT
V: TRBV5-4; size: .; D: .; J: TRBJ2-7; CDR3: CASSIQAEQYF; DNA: TGTGCCAGCAGCATCCAAGCCGAGCAGTACTTC
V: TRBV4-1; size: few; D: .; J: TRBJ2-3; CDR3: CASSQVGAGARQYF; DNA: TGCGCCAGCAGCCAAGTAGGGGCGGGGGCTCGGCAGTATTTT
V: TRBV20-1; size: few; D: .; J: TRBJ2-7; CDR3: CSAVPWDNSYEQYF; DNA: TGCAGTGCTGTCCCCTGGGACAACTCCTACGAGCAGTACTTC
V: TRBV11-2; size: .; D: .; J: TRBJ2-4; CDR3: CASSLEIAKNIQYF; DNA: TGTGCCAGCAGCTTGGAAATAGCCAAAAACATTCAGTACTTC
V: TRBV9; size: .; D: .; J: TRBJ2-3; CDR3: CASSPRGDATDTQYF; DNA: TGTGCCAGCAGCCCCAGGGGAGACGCAACAGATACGCAGTATTTT
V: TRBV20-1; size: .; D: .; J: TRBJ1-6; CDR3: CSATRQANNSPLHF; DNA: TGCAGTGCAACTCGACAGGCTAACAATTCACCCCTCCACTTT
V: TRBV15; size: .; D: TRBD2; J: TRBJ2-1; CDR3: CATSRGGLAGGIYEQFF; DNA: TGTGCCACCAGCAGAGGAGGGCTAGCGGGGGGCATCTATGAGCAGTTCTTC
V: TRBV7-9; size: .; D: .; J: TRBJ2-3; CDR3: CASTEGEVGTDTQYF; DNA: TGTGCCAGCACTGAGGGCGAGGTTGGGACAGATACGCAGTATTTT
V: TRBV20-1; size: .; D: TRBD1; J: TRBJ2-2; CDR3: CSARGQATGELFF; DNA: TGCAGTGCTAGGGGACAGGCCACCGGGGAGCTGTTTTTT
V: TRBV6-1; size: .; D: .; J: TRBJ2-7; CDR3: CASFSLTAEPPYEQYF; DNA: TGTGCCAGCTTCTCGCTTACGGCGGAACCCCCCTACGAGCAGTACTTC
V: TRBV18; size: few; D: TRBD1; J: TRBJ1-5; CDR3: CASSPGQAAGQPQHF; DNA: TGTGCCAGCTCACCGGGACAGGCGGCTGGTCAGCCCCAGCATTTT
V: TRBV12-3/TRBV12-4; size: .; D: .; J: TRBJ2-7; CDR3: CASSLESVIEQYF; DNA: TGTGCCAGCAGTTTAGAGAGCGTTATAGAGCAGTACTTC
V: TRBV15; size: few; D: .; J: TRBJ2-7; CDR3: CATRAASSYEQYF; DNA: TGTGCCACCAGGGCAGCAAGCTCCTACGAGCAGTACTTC
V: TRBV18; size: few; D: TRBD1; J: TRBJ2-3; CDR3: CASSPRRGPYTDTQYF; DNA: TGTGCCAGCTCACCACGCAGGGGGCCTTACACAGATACGCAGTATTTT
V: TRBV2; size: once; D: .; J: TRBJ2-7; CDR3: CASVLKGRYEQYF; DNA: TGTGCCAGCGTGTTAAAGGGCCGTTACGAGCAGTACTTC
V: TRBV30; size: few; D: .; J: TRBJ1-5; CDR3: CAWGGSDTRRGLHF; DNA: TGTGCCTGGGGGGGGTCGGACACCCGCCGGGGACTGCATTTT
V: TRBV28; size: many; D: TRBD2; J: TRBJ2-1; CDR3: CASSLSPLAGGYNEQFF; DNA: TGTGCCAGCAGTTTAAGCCCACTAGCGGGGGGGTACAATGAGCAGTTCTTC
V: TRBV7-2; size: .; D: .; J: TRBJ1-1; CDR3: CASSLHSPKNTEAFF; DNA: TGTGCCAGCAGCTTACACTCTCCCAAGAACACTGAAGCTTTCTTT
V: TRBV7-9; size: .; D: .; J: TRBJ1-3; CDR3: CASSPPRLRAKRNTIYF; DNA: TGTGCCAGCAGCCCTCCTCGGCTCAGGGCGAAGAGAAACACCATATATTTT
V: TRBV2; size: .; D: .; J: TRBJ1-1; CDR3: CATSEVDLYDAFF; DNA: TGTGCCACCAGTGAGGTGGACCTCTACGACGCTTTCTTT
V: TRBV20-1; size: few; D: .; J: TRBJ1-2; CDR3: CSADPREVGISYGYTF; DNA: TGCAGTGCTGATCCCAGGGAAGTGGGGATTTCCTATGGCTACACCTTC
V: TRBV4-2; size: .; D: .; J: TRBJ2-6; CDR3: CASSPSTAAGANVLTF; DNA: TGTGCCAGCAGCCCCTCGACAGCCGCCGGGGCCAACGTCCTGACTTTC
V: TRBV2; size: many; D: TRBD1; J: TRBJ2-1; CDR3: CASSQTGGYNEQFF; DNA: TGTGCCAGCAGTCAGACAGGGGGCTACAATGAGCAGTTCTTC
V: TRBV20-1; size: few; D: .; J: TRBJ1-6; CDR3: CSVSTPNSPLHF; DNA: TGCAGTGTCAGCACCCCTAATTCACCCCTCCACTTT
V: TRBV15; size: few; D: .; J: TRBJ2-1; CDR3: CATSSSVGYQPSYNEQFF; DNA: TGTGCCACCAGCAGTAGCGTCGGGTACCAACCATCCTACAATGAGCAGTTCTTC
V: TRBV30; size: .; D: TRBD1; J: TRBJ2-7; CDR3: CAWSVRTGGVEQYF; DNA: TGTGCCTGGAGTGTTCGCACAGGGGGTGTAGAGCAGTACTTC
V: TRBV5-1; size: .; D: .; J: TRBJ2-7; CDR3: CASSLVASVIHEQYF; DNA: TGCGCCAGCAGCTTGGTGGCTAGCGTGATCCACGAGCAGTACTTC
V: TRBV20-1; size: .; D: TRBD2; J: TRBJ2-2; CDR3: CSATVAGANTGELFF; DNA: TGCAGTGCTACCGTAGCGGGGGCGAACACCGGGGAGCTGTTTTTT
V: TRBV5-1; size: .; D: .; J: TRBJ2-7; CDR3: CASSETRNHYEQYF; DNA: TGCGCCAGCAGCGAGACACGCAATCACTACGAGCAGTACTTC
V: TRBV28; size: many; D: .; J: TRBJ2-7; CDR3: CASSLERSYEQYF; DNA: TGTGCCAGCAGCCTTGAAAGGTCCTACGAGCAGTACTTC
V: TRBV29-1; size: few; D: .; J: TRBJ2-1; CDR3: CSFLRDTYNEQFF; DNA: TGCAGCTTCCTCCGGGACACCTACAATGAGCAGTTCTTC
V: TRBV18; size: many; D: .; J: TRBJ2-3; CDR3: CASSPGDTDTQYF; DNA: TGTGCCAGCAGTCCGGGGGACACAGATACGCAGTATTTT
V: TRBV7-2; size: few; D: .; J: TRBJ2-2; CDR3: CASSRPGLKNTGELFF; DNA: TGTGCCAGCAGCCGACCGGGACTTAAGAACACCGGGGAGCTGTTTTTT
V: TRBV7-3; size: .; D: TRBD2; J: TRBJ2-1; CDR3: CASSLTGGSGEKQFF; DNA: TGTGCCAGCAGCTTAACCGGCGGTAGCGGGGAGAAGCAGTTCTTC
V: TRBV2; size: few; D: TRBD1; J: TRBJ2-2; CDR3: CASSTGQGATGELFF; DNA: TGTGCCAGCAGTACGGGACAGGGGGCCACCGGGGAGCTGTTTTTT
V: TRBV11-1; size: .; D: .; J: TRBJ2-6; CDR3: CASSLDSAYVSGANVLTF; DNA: TGTGCCAGCAGCCTGGACTCCGCATATGTCTCTGGGGCCAACGTCCTGACTTTC
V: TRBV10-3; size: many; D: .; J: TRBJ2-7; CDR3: CAISESLYEQYF; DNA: TGTGCCATCAGTGAATCCCTTTACGAGCAGTACTTC
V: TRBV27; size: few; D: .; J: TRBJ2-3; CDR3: CASSLRDLRTDTQYF; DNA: TGTGCCAGCAGTTTACGGGACTTGCGCACAGATACGCAGTATTTT
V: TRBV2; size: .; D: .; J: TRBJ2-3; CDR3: CASLWITNTQYF; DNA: TGTGCCAGCTTATGGATAACAAATACGCAGTATTTT
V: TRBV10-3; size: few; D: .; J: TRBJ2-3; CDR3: CAISPSGPDTQYF; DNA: TGTGCCATCAGCCCTTCGGGACCAGATACGCAGTATTTT